The rows below give T cell receptor beta chains drawn from one sample of a study of cytomegalovirus exposure and HLA in healthy donors. Repertoires were generated with immunoSEQ multiplex PCR, while TCRdb's copy carries only in-frame clones and drops some. The sample lists some 170,000 clones; approximately 80% were seen once. The sample comprised PBMCs. The receptors stem from a woman under 30 in good health and CMV-seronegative. CDR3s leave out the opening cysteine and the closing phenylalanine or tryptophan. The D gene is left open where the match is weak.

v_gene: TRBV7-3; j_gene: TRBJ1-1; d_gene: .; len: 13; CDR3aa: ASSLSRGLHTEAF
v_gene: TRBV11-2; j_gene: TRBJ2-7; d_gene: .; len: 11; CDR3aa: ASSLATPGLSY
v_gene: TRBV28; j_gene: TRBJ2-7; d_gene: .; len: 12; CDR3aa: ASSLTGTPYEQY
v_gene: TRBV4-1; j_gene: TRBJ1-2; d_gene: .; len: 12; CDR3aa: ASSLVGQGRGYT
v_gene: TRBV14; j_gene: TRBJ2-1; d_gene: TRBD2; len: 16; CDR3aa: ASSQVPSGGVGYNEQF
v_gene: TRBV5-1; j_gene: TRBJ2-1; d_gene: .; len: 11; CDR3aa: ASSLGGYNEQF
v_gene: TRBV5-6; j_gene: TRBJ2-1; d_gene: TRBD2; len: 16; CDR3aa: ASSLGLAGGRGFNEQF
v_gene: TRBV4-1; j_gene: TRBJ2-3; d_gene: .; len: 13; CDR3aa: ASSLRTGVADTQY
v_gene: TRBV7-8; j_gene: TRBJ2-1; d_gene: .; len: 15; CDR3aa: ASSSGTPSISYNEQF
v_gene: TRBV9; j_gene: TRBJ2-3; d_gene: TRBD2; len: 15; CDR3aa: ASSPHSGSSRADTQY
v_gene: TRBV27; j_gene: TRBJ2-1; d_gene: TRBD2; len: 15; CDR3aa: ASSPTSLAGGGNEQF
v_gene: TRBV18; j_gene: TRBJ2-7; d_gene: TRBD1; len: 12; CDR3aa: ASSPLGQTYEQY
v_gene: TRBV23-1; j_gene: TRBJ1-1; d_gene: TRBD1; len: 15; CDR3aa: ASSQTPGQGMNTEAF
v_gene: TRBV11-2; j_gene: TRBJ1-6; d_gene: .; len: 14; CDR3aa: ASSPTQGSYNSPLH
v_gene: TRBV6-6; j_gene: TRBJ1-4; d_gene: .; len: 13; CDR3aa: ASTGPGITNEKLF
v_gene: TRBV27; j_gene: TRBJ1-1; d_gene: .; len: 13; CDR3aa: ASSPIGVRGTEAF
v_gene: TRBV11-2; j_gene: TRBJ2-7; d_gene: .; len: 10; CDR3aa: ASSFGTEGQY
v_gene: TRBV5-1; j_gene: TRBJ2-7; d_gene: TRBD1; len: 11; CDR3aa: ASTGQGAGEQY
v_gene: TRBV7-3; j_gene: TRBJ2-1; d_gene: TRBD1; len: 13; CDR3aa: ASSPTGLTGDEQF
v_gene: TRBV19; j_gene: TRBJ2-6; d_gene: .; len: 15; CDR3aa: ASTRAGVYSGANVLT
v_gene: TRBV28; j_gene: TRBJ1-2; d_gene: .; len: 15; CDR3aa: ASSLYLSSVTSHGYT
v_gene: TRBV27; j_gene: TRBJ1-1; d_gene: .; len: 12; CDR3aa: ASSFRGSNTEAF
v_gene: TRBV6-1; j_gene: TRBJ2-3; d_gene: .; len: 13; CDR3aa: ASSELDSGRSTQY
v_gene: TRBV28; j_gene: TRBJ1-1; d_gene: .; len: 11; CDR3aa: ASSFPQNTEAF
v_gene: TRBV2; j_gene: TRBJ2-5; d_gene: TRBD2; len: 13; CDR3aa: ASSKTSGRGETQY
v_gene: TRBV18; j_gene: TRBJ1-1; d_gene: .; len: 15; CDR3aa: ASSPAGRTFMNTEAF
v_gene: TRBV30; j_gene: TRBJ1-1; d_gene: .; len: 9; CDR3aa: AWSKTVEAF
v_gene: TRBV28; j_gene: TRBJ2-1; d_gene: TRBD1; len: 14; CDR3aa: ASSSAGTDSYNEQF
v_gene: TRBV4-1; j_gene: TRBJ1-2; d_gene: .; len: 13; CDR3aa: ASSQEGGRAYGYT
v_gene: TRBV27; j_gene: TRBJ1-1; d_gene: .; len: 12; CDR3aa: ASSLGPSDTEAF
v_gene: TRBV2; j_gene: TRBJ1-2; d_gene: .; len: 11; CDR3aa: ASSSHRNQGYT
v_gene: TRBV2; j_gene: TRBJ1-2; d_gene: .; len: 12; CDR3aa: ASSVMGQGYGYT
v_gene: TRBV6-6; j_gene: TRBJ1-4; d_gene: TRBD1; len: 12; CDR3aa: ASSPTGGEEKLF
v_gene: TRBV5-4; j_gene: TRBJ2-7; d_gene: TRBD2; len: 13; CDR3aa: ASSWGDSGTYEQY
v_gene: TRBV7-2; j_gene: TRBJ2-7; d_gene: TRBD1; len: 12; CDR3aa: ASSPQGQGSEQY
v_gene: TRBV18; j_gene: TRBJ1-3; d_gene: TRBD1; len: 14; CDR3aa: ASSPLSQGEGNTIY
v_gene: TRBV7-9; j_gene: TRBJ2-1; d_gene: TRBD1; len: 15; CDR3aa: SSSLFSSGTVNNEQF
v_gene: TRBV5-1; j_gene: TRBJ1-1; d_gene: .; len: 11; CDR3aa: ASRRSGNTEAF
v_gene: TRBV7-6; j_gene: TRBJ1-1; d_gene: .; len: 11; CDR3aa: ASSLDSLTEAF
v_gene: TRBV25-1; j_gene: TRBJ2-7; d_gene: TRBD2; len: 14; CDR3aa: ASSVWREGLSYEQY
v_gene: TRBV27; j_gene: TRBJ1-5; d_gene: .; len: 12; CDR3aa: ASSFKGGNQPQH
v_gene: TRBV28; j_gene: TRBJ1-1; d_gene: .; len: 12; CDR3aa: ASSPQIDWTEAF
v_gene: TRBV19; j_gene: TRBJ2-3; d_gene: TRBD1; len: 11; CDR3aa: ASSGQGADTQY
v_gene: TRBV4-1; j_gene: TRBJ1-2; d_gene: TRBD1; len: 13; CDR3aa: ASSQGDRGIYGYT
v_gene: TRBV7-6; j_gene: TRBJ1-2; d_gene: TRBD1; len: 15; CDR3aa: ASSLGPGQAQRGGYT
v_gene: TRBV4-1; j_gene: TRBJ2-5; d_gene: TRBD1; len: 14; CDR3aa: ASSPLLMTGQETQY
v_gene: TRBV15; j_gene: TRBJ2-4; d_gene: TRBD2; len: 18; CDR3aa: ATSRDLLSDLSAGKNIQY
v_gene: TRBV7-9; j_gene: TRBJ2-1; d_gene: TRBD2; len: 17; CDR3aa: ASSLPDPGGLGGGNEQF
v_gene: TRBV6-1; j_gene: TRBJ1-3; d_gene: TRBD1; len: 14; CDR3aa: ASREGTVVSGNTIY
v_gene: TRBV19; j_gene: .; d_gene: TRBD1; len: 11; CDR3aa: ASSRDSSYEQY
v_gene: TRBV7-8; j_gene: TRBJ1-4; d_gene: .; len: 13; CDR3aa: ASSLYQGTNEKLF
v_gene: TRBV21-1; j_gene: TRBJ2-3; d_gene: .; len: 14; CDR3aa: ASTTRPGLAPDTQY